This T cell receptor beta chain originates from a study of T cell clones after liver transplantation. Overall study: A pre-transplant mixed lymphocyte reaction with TCRbeta sequencing defined graft-donor-reactive clones followed in post-transplant blood. Study findings and constraints: Small, mixed patient groups and varying post-transplant times limit these conclusions.

Sequenced by immunoSEQ multiplex PCR; TCRdb stores in-frame clones only, minus some. The table has tens of thousands of clones, 60% to 80% seen once. The CDR3 contains 13 residues. Germline-derived CDR1 and CDR2 are SQVTM and ANQGSEA. V gave up 2 bases and J gave up 1 base, with 8 bases separating them. This clone was found once. Its specificity is not known. Sequencing was performed on CD4+ T cells from blood, taken at the 22-month timepoint. This receptor was identified in a human patient who received a liver transplant. Some T cells may be the graft donor's. The rearrangement links TRBV29-1 to TRBJ1-1; D is perhaps TRBD1 (5 bases). CDR3 nucleotides: TGCAGCGTTGAAAGGGGCTGGAACACTGAAGCTTTCTTT. Encoded protein: CSVERGWNTEAFF.